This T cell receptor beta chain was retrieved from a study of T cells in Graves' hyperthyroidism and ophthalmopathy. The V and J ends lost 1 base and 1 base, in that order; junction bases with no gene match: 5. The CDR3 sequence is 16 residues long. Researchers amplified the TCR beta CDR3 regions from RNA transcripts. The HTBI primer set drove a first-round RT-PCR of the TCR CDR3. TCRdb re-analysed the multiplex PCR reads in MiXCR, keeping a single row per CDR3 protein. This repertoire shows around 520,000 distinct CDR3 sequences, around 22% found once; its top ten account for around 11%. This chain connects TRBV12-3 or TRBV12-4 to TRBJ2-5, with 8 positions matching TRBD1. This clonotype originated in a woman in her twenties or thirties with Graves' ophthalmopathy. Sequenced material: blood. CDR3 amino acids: CASSLVRGTGQETQYF. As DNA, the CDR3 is TGTGCCAGCAGTTTAGTACGCGGGACAGGCCAAGAGACCCAGTACTTC.